This T cell receptor beta chain is from a study of blood T cell repertoires in COVID-19. Trimming left V 5 bases short and J 4 bases short, with 12 bases between. Germline values: CDR1 SGHKS, CDR2 YYEKEE (reference sequence). This CDR3 contains 13 residues. Profiled with immunoSEQ multiplex PCR; TCRdb holds only in-frame clones, not every one. The repertoire holds roughly 180,000 clones, with approximately 85% as singletons. This clonotype originated in a woman aged 55 to 70 with acute or convalescent COVID-19. Sequenced: peripheral blood. This sequence joins TRBV5-5 and TRBJ1-2, with D possibly being TRBD1 (6 bases). CDR3 protein: CASSPDSTYGYTF. CDR3 nucleotide sequence: TGTGCCAGCAGTCCGGACAGTACCTATGGCTACACCTTC.